This is a list of T cell receptor beta chains from one sample in a study of blood T cell repertoires in COVID-19. The table came from immunoSEQ multiplex PCR; TCRdb's copy has only in-frame clones and leaves some out. This table has some 340,000 clones, around 82% appearing once. What was sequenced was peripheral blood. These TCRs come from a man aged 25 to 45 with active or convalescent COVID-19. CDR3s include the opening cysteine and the closing phenylalanine or tryptophan. The D gene is left open where the match is weak. Size is stated for part of the rows, as once, few or many counts, or as a class when the clone is expanded.

v_gene	abundance	j_gene	d_gene	CDR3nt	CDR3aa
TRBV20-1	few	TRBJ1-2	NA	TGCAGTGCTAGTCCGGGTTCCAATTTCTATGGCTACACCTTC	CSASPGSNFYGYTF
TRBV3-1/TRBV3-2	once	TRBJ2-6	NA	TGTGCCAGCAGCCAACCGACACTTTACTCTGGGGCCAACGTCCTGACTTTC	CASSQPTLYSGANVLTF
TRBV18	NA	TRBJ2-5	NA	TGTGCCAGCTCACCGTCACGGCAAGAGACCCAGTACTTC	CASSPSRQETQYF
TRBV4-3	NA	TRBJ2-3	TRBD2	TGCGCCAGCAGCCCACGGACTAGCGGGAGGACAGATACGCAGTATTTT	CASSPRTSGRTDTQYF
TRBV11-3	NA	TRBJ2-1	NA	TGTGCCAGCAGCTTAGACGGCCAGGGCAATGAGCAGTTCTTC	CASSLDGQGNEQFF
TRBV7-9	NA	TRBJ2-5	NA	TGTGCCAGCAGCTTAGGTGGGGGGTACCAAGAGACCCAGTACTTC	CASSLGGGYQETQYF
TRBV4-1	NA	TRBJ1-4	NA	TGCGCCAGCAGCCAGGGGGGGGTTAATGAAAAACTGTTTTTT	CASSQGGVNEKLFF
TRBV30	NA	TRBJ1-2	TRBD1	TGTGCCTGCCGGGACAGCAACAACTATGGCTACACCTTC	CACRDSNNYGYTF
TRBV9	NA	TRBJ2-7	NA	TGTGCCAGCAGTGCGGGGCCAGGCGCCTACGAGCAGTACTTC	CASSAGPGAYEQYF
TRBV30	NA	TRBJ2-1	TRBD1	TGTGCCTGGACGGCCGGGACAGGGGGTCGGTATGAGCAGTTCTTC	CAWTAGTGGRYEQFF
TRBV11-3	NA	TRBJ1-4	NA	TGTGCCAGCAGCCCCTACGCGGCAACTAATGAAAAACTGTTTTTT	CASSPYAATNEKLFF
TRBV2	NA	TRBJ2-7	NA	TGTGCCAGCAGTGAATTAGGGCAAATGGGAGGTAACGAGCAGTACTTC	CASSELGQMGGNEQYF
TRBV30	NA	TRBJ2-1	TRBD2	TGTGCCTGCGGGGGGAGGAGCTCCTACAATGAGCAGTTCTTC	CACGGRSSYNEQFF
TRBV19	NA	TRBJ2-2	NA	TGTGCCAGTACCTTAACTCGGGGAGGGGAGCTGTTTTTT	CASTLTRGGELFF
TRBV4-2	NA	TRBJ2-4	NA	TGTGCCAGCAGCCAAGATGGGGCTCAAAACATTCAGTACTTC	CASSQDGAQNIQYF
TRBV6-6	NA	TRBJ2-5	NA	TGTGCCAGCAGTCCCCCCGATGCACTAAAGACCCAGTACTTC	CASSPPDALKTQYF
TRBV7-2	NA	TRBJ1-1	NA	TGTGCCAGCAGCCAGGAATACAGTACTGAAGCTTTCTTT	CASSQEYSTEAFF
TRBV19	NA	TRBJ2-5	NA	TGTGCCAGTAGTAGAGGAGACAGCACCCAAGAGACCCAGTACTTC	CASSRGDSTQETQYF
TRBV9	NA	TRBJ1-1	TRBD1	TGTGCCAGCAGCCTCCAGGGGGTGGGGACTGAAGCTTTCTTT	CASSLQGVGTEAFF
TRBV5-1	NA	TRBJ2-7	NA	TGCGCCAGCAGCCAGGACACTTTGCGGGAGCAGTACTTC	CASSQDTLREQYF
TRBV5-8	NA	TRBJ2-3	NA	TGTGCCAGTTCTCCTAGGACGGGAGCCGGTACGCAGTATTTT	CASSPRTGAGTQYF
TRBV7-9	NA	TRBJ2-7	TRBD1	TGTGCCAGCAGCCCAGAGGTGACAGGGGGCAAGAGCTCCTACGAGCAGTACTTC	CASSPEVTGGKSSYEQYF
TRBV7-8	NA	TRBJ2-2	NA	TGTGCCAGCAGCTCCACCTGGGGAGGGGGTCCCGGGGAGCTGTTTTTT	CASSSTWGGGPGELFF
TRBV19	NA	TRBJ1-1	NA	TGTGCCAGTAGTATAGATCATAGCAGGGAACGCACTGAAGCTTTCTTT	CASSIDHSRERTEAFF
TRBV7-9	NA	TRBJ1-1	NA	TGTGCCAGCAGCGATACCATATGGGAGGATAACACTGAAGCTTTCTTT	CASSDTIWEDNTEAFF
TRBV9	NA	TRBJ2-3	NA	TGTGCCAGCAGCGTAGGAGCCCGGGCAGATACGCAGTATTTT	CASSVGARADTQYF
TRBV27	NA	TRBJ1-2	TRBD1	TGTGCCAGCAGTTGGGACAGGGGCGGAGGCTACACCTTC	CASSWDRGGGYTF
TRBV5-1	NA	TRBJ2-5	TRBD2	TGCGCCAGCAGCTCGGGGGGGTTATGGGCGGCCCAAGAGACCCAGTACTTC	CASSSGGLWAAQETQYF
TRBV30	few	TRBJ1-6	NA	TGTGCCTGGAGTGTCGGCGGGCAGGGGAATTCACCCCTCCACTTT	CAWSVGGQGNSPLHF
TRBV11-2	few	TRBJ1-5	NA	TGTGCCAGCAGCCCTTCAGGGAGGGATCAGCCCCAGCATTTT	CASSPSGRDQPQHF